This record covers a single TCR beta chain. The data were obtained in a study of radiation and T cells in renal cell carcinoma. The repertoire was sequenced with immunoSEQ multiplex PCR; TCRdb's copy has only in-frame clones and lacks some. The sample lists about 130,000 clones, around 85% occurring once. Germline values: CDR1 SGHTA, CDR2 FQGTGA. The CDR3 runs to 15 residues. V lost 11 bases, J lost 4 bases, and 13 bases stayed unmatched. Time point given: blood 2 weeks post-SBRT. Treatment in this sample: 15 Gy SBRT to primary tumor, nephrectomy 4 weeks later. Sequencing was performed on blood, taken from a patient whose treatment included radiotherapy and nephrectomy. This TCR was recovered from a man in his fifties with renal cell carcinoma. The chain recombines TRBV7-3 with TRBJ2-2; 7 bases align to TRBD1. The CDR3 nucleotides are TGTGCCTCTCAGAGGGGGCCTCGGAGCACCGGGGAGCTGTTTTTT. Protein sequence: CASQRGPRSTGELFF.